A single sample gave rise to the 7 T cell receptor beta chains below, sequenced in a study of blood T cell repertoires in COVID-19. Libraries were prepared by immunoSEQ multiplex PCR; TCRdb keeps only in-frame clonotypes and omits some of them. The sample yields about 70,000 clones, around 87% seen once. Sequences were obtained from peripheral blood. The receptors here all came from a man aged 45-60 years with active COVID-19.

The chain employs TRBV15 and TRBJ1-6; D gene unclear. From germline, CDR1 is LNHNV and CDR2 YYDKDF (reference sequence). V lost 5 bases, J lost 0 bases, and 2 bases lay in between. The CDR3 is 13 residues long. CDR3 nucleotide sequence: TGTGCCACCAGCCTCTCCTATAATTCACCCCTCCACTTT. Its translation is CATSLSYNSPLHF.

The V gene is TRBV6-5, the J gene TRBJ2-7; the match to TRBD2 covers 10 bases. V shed 4 bases, J shed 3 bases, and the junction held 9 bases outside the gene matches. CDR1 is MNHEY and CDR2 is SVGAGI in the germline V gene. This CDR3 spans 16 amino acids. The CDR3 region has the DNA TGTGCCAGCAGTTTCCGCAGGACTAGCGGTTACTACGAGCAGTACTTC. This gives the protein CASSFRRTSGYYEQYF.

The genes are TRBV5-4 and TRBJ1-2, with 7 nucleotides matching TRBD1. Germline V gives CDR1 SGHNT, CDR2 YYREEE (reference sequence). The junction had 5 bases not matched to a gene; V was cut back by 0 bases and J by 0 bases. The CDR3 spans 16 residues. CDR3 in amino acids: CASSLGRGSSNYGYTF. The CDR3 DNA sequence: TGTGCCAGCAGCTTGGGCAGGGGGTCGTCTAACTATGGCTACACCTTC.

The chain has TRBV18 and TRBJ1-1; D is undetermined. CDR3 length equals 14 residues. Trimming took 3 bases from V and 3 from J, leaving 11 bases between them. Germline values: CDR1 KGHSH, CDR2 LQKENI. CDR3 DNA sequence: TGTGCCAGCTCACCGGGCGACCGTTACACTGAAGCTTTCTTT. Encoded protein: CASSPGDRYTEAFF. Using reference TRBV18 and TRBJ1-1 for the parts outside the CDR3, the full variable domain is NAGVMQNPRHLVRRRGQEARLRCSPMKGHSHVYWYRQLPEEGLKFMVYLQKENIIDESGMPKERFSAEFPKEGPSILRIQQVVRGDSAAYFCASSPGDRYTEAFFGQGTRLTVV.

J is TRBJ2-1 and V is TRBV5-1; D unresolved. Germline CDR1 SGHRS, CDR2 YFSETQ. V was clipped by 0 bases and J by 6 bases, with 13 bases between them. This CDR3 contains 15 residues. The CDR3, as DNA: TGCGCCAGCAGCTTGGGCGGCCCACCCTCCAATGAGCAGTTCTTC. This sequence encodes CASSLGGPPSNEQFF. The full variable domain, in which reference TRBV5-1 and TRBJ2-1 provide the parts outside the CDR3, is KAGVTQTPRYLIKTRGQQVTLSCSPISGHRSVSWYQQTPGQGLQFLFEYFSETQRNKGNFPGRFSGRQFSNSRSEMNVSTLELGDSALYLCASSLGGPPSNEQFFGPGTRLTVL.

V and J are TRBV5-4 and TRBJ2-1, with a tentative D call TRBD2 (6 bases). The germline V gene encodes CDR1 SGHNT and CDR2 YYREEE (reference sequence). V lost 2 bases to trimming and J lost 7 bases, with 10 bases between them. The CDR3 length is 13 residues. DNA of the CDR3: TGTGCCAGCAGCTTCTATGGAGGGAATGAGCAGTTCTTC. Translated, it gives CASSFYGGNEQFF.

The J gene is TRBJ1-5, the V gene TRBV11-2; 7 bases are shared with TRBD1. The V and J ends lost 5 bases and 4 bases, in that order; junction bases with no gene match: 2. The CDR3 length is 13 residues. Germline V CDR1 and CDR2: SGHAT, FQNNGV. Here the CDR3 reads CASSRDRNQPQHF. The CDR3 nucleotides are TGTGCCAGCAGCCGGGACAGAAATCAGCCCCAGCATTTT.